The present TCR beta chain was sequenced within a study of shared clonotypes between healthy human individuals. Whole-study findings and limits: A handful of donors held approximately 5% of naive CD4 clonotypes in common.

Only in-frame clones appear in the TCRdb table, and some are missing; sequencing was by immunoSEQ multiplex PCR. The table records more than 900,000 clones, approximately 80% of them present only once. This clone was seen once. Its target is not known. The sample holds other DNA sequences that translate to the same CDR3. The TCR comes from a man between 18 and 35 years old in good health. Some clones in this sample may be carry-over from other donors' samples. Sample: memory CD4+ T cells from PBMCs. Subset noted: CD45RA-negative fraction.

The CDR3 bases are TGTGCCAGCAGCCAAGCCAGGAGCTCCTACGAGCAGTACTTC. This codes for CASSQARSSYEQYF. The genes are TRBV4-2 and TRBJ2-7; D is undetermined. V was trimmed by 1 base and J by 0 bases, leaving 7 bases between them. This CDR3 is 14 amino acids long. The germline gives CDR1 LGHNA, CDR2 YNFKEQ.